This TCR beta chain was captured in a study of control samples from healthy donors and cancer patients. Germline V gene lookup returns CDR1 SEHNR and CDR2 FQNEAQ (reference sequence). The CDR3 length is 14 residues. V gave up 5 bases and J gave up 0 bases, with 5 bases separating them. Only in-frame clones appear in the TCRdb table, and some are missing; sequencing was by immunoSEQ multiplex PCR. The sample yields about 55,000 clones, roughly 87% seen once. Material: blood. The origin of this receptor is a man between 45 and 60 years old in good health. This chain joins TRBV7-9 and TRBJ1-6; D is uncertain. The CDR3 loop is CASSRSSYNSPLHF. The CDR3 DNA is TGTGCCAGCAGCCGTAGCTCCTATAATTCACCCCTCCACTTT.